This entry lists 18 T cell receptor beta chains sequenced from one sample in a study of OX40 agonist ivuxolimab in advanced cancers. The assay was immunoSEQ multiplex PCR, and TCRdb's table has in-frame clones only and misses some. Of some 45,000 clones in the sample, 86% were seen once. The sequencing here drew on CD4+ or CD8+ T cells sorted from blood, taken in a trial of the OX40 agonist ivuxolimab. The receptor set was obtained from an adult with an advanced solid tumor such as melanoma, head and neck, liver or kidney cancer.

This clone has a single count. This chain connects TRBV6-5 to TRBJ1-3; D call uncertain. This CDR3 contains 15 residues. Germline V CDR1 and CDR2: MNHEY, SVGAGI. Trimming left V 0 bases short and J 0 bases short, with 6 bases between. Here the CDR3 reads CASSYSGSSGNTIYF. The DNA of the CDR3 is TGTGCCAGCAGTTACTCTGGCAGCTCTGGAAACACCATATATTTT.

The gene calls are TRBV7-8 and TRBJ1-1; 7 positions match TRBD1. The J segment lost 5 bases and the V segment lost 6 bases, leaving 15 bases of the junction unmatched. Germline CDR1 SGHVS, CDR2 FQNEAQ. The CDR3 totals 16 residues. The CDR3, as DNA: TGTGCCAGCAGGCGCGCGGCCGGGACAGCGATTACTGAAGCTTTCTTT. Encoded protein: CASRRAAGTAITEAFF.

This clone has a single count. The chain couples TRBV18 to TRBJ1-4, with D hard to call. Germline V gene lookup returns CDR1 KGHSH and CDR2 LQKENI. The CDR3 has 16 residues. V dropped 3 bases and J dropped 0 bases, with 11 bases sitting between them. The chain's CDR3 is CASSPHGVATNEKLFF. The CDR3 DNA sequence: TGTGCCAGCTCACCGCATGGCGTTGCAACTAATGAAAAACTGTTTTTT.

The chain has TRBV29-1 and TRBJ2-1; D unresolved. The CDR3 is 11 residues long. Germline lookup yields CDR1 SQVTM and CDR2 ANQGSEA. V lost 4 bases, J lost 6 bases, and 7 bases lay in between. The CDR3 DNA reads as TGCAGCGTTGTCCCAGCCAATGAGCAGTTCTTC. Its translation is CSVVPANEQFF.

This chain connects TRBV5-4 to TRBJ1-6; 10 nucleotides line up with TRBD1. Germline lookup yields CDR1 SGHNT and CDR2 YYREEE (reference sequence). This CDR3 has 16 amino acids. V gave up 5 bases and J gave up 10 bases; unmatched junction bases: 12. The CDR3: CASSSRDRGRNSPLHF. CDR3 bases: TGTGCCAGCAGTTCCCGGGACAGGGGACGCAACTCACCCCTCCACTTT.

The genes are TRBV18 and TRBJ1-1, with TRBD1 identical over 9 bases. Germline lookup yields CDR1 KGHSH and CDR2 LQKENI. The CDR3 is 16 amino acids. V shed 4 bases and J 0 bases; nucleotides not matched to a gene: 6. The CDR3 sequence is CASSLTGGELNTEAFF. CDR3 sequence (DNA): TGTGCCAGCTCACTAACAGGGGGCGAGCTGAACACTGAAGCTTTCTTT.

The genes are TRBV30 and TRBJ1-2; 7 nucleotides agree with TRBD1. The CDR3 contains 12 residues. The V gene end was trimmed by 2 bases and the J gene end by 8 bases; junction bases not matched to a gene: 5. Germline CDR1 reads GTSNPN; CDR2 reads SVGIG (reference sequence). This CDR3 reads CAWSPGGGGYTF. The CDR3 coding sequence is TGTGCCTGGAGTCCAGGGGGGGGAGGCTACACCTTC.

The rearrangement links TRBV5-1 to TRBJ2-5; D assignment may be TRBD1 or TRBD2 (6 bases each). The CDR3 has 16 residues. The V end lost 4 bases, the J end lost 2 bases, and 18 bases lay between the germline ends. The germline CDR1 and CDR2 sequences are SGHRS and YFSETQ. The CDR3 protein is CASSPRGGQGQETQYF. Here the CDR3 DNA reads TGCGCCAGCAGCCCGAGGGGAGGTCAGGGGCAAGAGACCCAGTACTTC.

The chain links TRBV11-3 to TRBJ2-1; D gene uncertain. Germline CDR1 is SGHNT and CDR2 is YENEEA. The V and J ends lost 1 base and 3 bases respectively, with 10 bases between them. This CDR3 is built from 15 residues. DNA of the CDR3: TGTGCCAGCAGCTTAGCTGGAGACAACTACAATGAGCAGTTCTTC. This sequence encodes CASSLAGDNYNEQFF.

This clone was observed a handful of times. The chain is built from TRBV4-1 and TRBJ1-2, with D unresolved. The CDR3 extends over 14 amino acids. Germline lookup yields CDR1 MGHRA and CDR2 YSYEKL. V lost 5 bases to trimming and J lost 4 bases, with 14 bases between them. The CDR3 is CASSALWEGYGYTF. The CDR3 coding sequence is TGCGCCAGCAGCGCACTTTGGGAGGGCTATGGCTACACCTTC.

The chain is built from TRBV7-3 and TRBJ2-7; 7 bases align to TRBD2. The CDR3 length is 15 residues. Trimming cost V 5 bases and J 0 bases; bases outside gene matches: 7. Germline CDR1 and CDR2: SGHTA and FQGTGA. CDR3 in amino acids: CASSPRGGGSYEQYF. The CDR3 bases are TGTGCCAGCAGCCCGCGGGGCGGGGGCTCCTACGAGCAGTACTTC.

This clone qualifies as medium-sized. V is TRBV5-4 and J is TRBJ1-5; D possibly corresponds to TRBD1 (5 bases). V was clipped by 4 bases and J by 6 bases, with 14 bases between them. Germline CDR1 is SGHNT and CDR2 is YYREEE (reference sequence). This CDR3 has 14 amino acids. CDR3 coding DNA: TGTGCCAGCAGCCGTCTGGGGGACGGTCAGCCCCAGCATTTT. Translating gives CASSRLGDGQPQHF.

This clone showed up just once. The V and J genes are TRBV7-9 and TRBJ1-3; tentative D call: TRBD1 (5 bases). Germline V gene lookup returns CDR1 SEHNR and CDR2 FQNEAQ (reference sequence). The CDR3 consists of 18 residues. V was pared by 5 bases and J by 4 bases, with 24 bases between. In nucleotides, the CDR3 is TGTGCCAGCAGCCCCTATTGGGGGACTCCCGGGACCGGAAACACCATATATTTT. Translating it yields CASSPYWGTPGTGNTIYF.

The chain has TRBV10-2 and TRBJ2-7, with a possible D match to TRBD1 (6 bases). Germline V lookup: CDR1 WSHSY, CDR2 SAAADI. Deletions cut 6 bases from V and 3 bases from J, with 24 bases between. The CDR3 consists of 17 residues. CDR3 protein: CASRAPYRTGKSYEQYF. The DNA of the CDR3 is TGCGCCAGCAGGGCGCCGTATCGAACAGGGAAAAGCTACGAGCAGTACTTC.

This chain joins TRBV9 and TRBJ2-2; TRBD2 is a possible D gene (6 bases). V gave up 0 bases and J gave up 4 bases, with 10 bases separating them. CDR1 and CDR2 from the germline V gene are SGDLS and YYNGEE. The CDR3 covers 15 residues. CDR3 protein: CASSVGQGGTGELFF. The CDR3 DNA sequence: TGTGCCAGCAGCGTAGGGCAGGGAGGCACCGGGGAGCTGTTTTTT.

The chain employs TRBV6-6 and TRBJ1-2; D is perhaps TRBD1 (6 bases). Germline CDR1 reads MNHNY; CDR2 reads SVGAGI (reference sequence). The germline V and J ends were trimmed by 2 bases and 8 bases, with 18 bases remaining between them. The CDR3 is 15 residues long. The CDR3 nucleotides read TGTGCCAGCAGTTACCCAGAAAGACAGGCTATGGGCTACACCTTC. It translates to CASSYPERQAMGYTF.

The J gene is TRBJ2-1, the V gene TRBV5-4, with D unresolved. This CDR3 comprises 11 residues. V lost 5 bases to trimming and J lost 9 bases, with 9 bases between them. Germline CDR1 SGHNT, CDR2 YYREEE (reference sequence). For the CDR3, the DNA is TGTGCCAGCAGGGCAGTGGGTGAGCAGTTCTTC. As protein: CASRAVGEQFF.

The J gene is TRBJ2-2, the V gene TRBV9; D possibly uses TRBD1 or TRBD2 (5 bases each). Between the trimmed V and J ends, which lost 6 bases and 7 bases, there was a span of 25 bases. Per germline, CDR1 SGDLS and CDR2 YYNGEE. This CDR3 is 17 amino acids long. The CDR3 spells CASTGDLRHHGNGELFF. CDR3 in DNA: TGTGCCAGCACCGGGGACCTCCGCCACCATGGGAACGGGGAGCTGTTTTTT.